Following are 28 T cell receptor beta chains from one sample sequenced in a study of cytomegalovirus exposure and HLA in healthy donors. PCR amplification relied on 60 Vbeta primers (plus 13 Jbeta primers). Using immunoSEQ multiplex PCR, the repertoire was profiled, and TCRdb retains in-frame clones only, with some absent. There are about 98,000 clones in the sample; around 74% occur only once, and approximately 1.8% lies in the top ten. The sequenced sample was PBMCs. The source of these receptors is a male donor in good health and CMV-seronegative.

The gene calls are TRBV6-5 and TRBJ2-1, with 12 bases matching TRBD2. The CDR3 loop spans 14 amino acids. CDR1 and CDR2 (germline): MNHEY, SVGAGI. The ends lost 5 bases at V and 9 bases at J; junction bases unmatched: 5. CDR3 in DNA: TGTGCCAGCAGTCTAGCGGGAGGGCCCAGTGAGCAGTTCTTC. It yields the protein CASSLAGGPSEQFF.

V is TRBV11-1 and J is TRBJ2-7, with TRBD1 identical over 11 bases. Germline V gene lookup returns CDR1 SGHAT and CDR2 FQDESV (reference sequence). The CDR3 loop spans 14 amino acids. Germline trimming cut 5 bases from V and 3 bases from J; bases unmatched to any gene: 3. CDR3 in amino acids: CASSPGQGGYEQYF. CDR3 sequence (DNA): TGTGCCAGCAGCCCGGGACAGGGGGGCTACGAGCAGTACTTC.

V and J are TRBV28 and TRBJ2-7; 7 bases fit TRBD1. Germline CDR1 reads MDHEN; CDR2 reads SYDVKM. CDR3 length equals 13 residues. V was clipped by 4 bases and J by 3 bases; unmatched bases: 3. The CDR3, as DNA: TGTGCCAGCAGTTCTGCAGGGGGCTACGAGCAGTACTTC. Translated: CASSSAGGYEQYF. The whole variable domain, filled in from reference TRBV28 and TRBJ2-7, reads DVKVTQSSRYLVKRTGEKVFLECVQDMDHENMFWYRQDPGLGLRLIYFSYDVKMKEKGDIPEGYSVSREKKERFSLILESASTNQTSMYLCASSSAGGYEQYFGPGTRLTVT.

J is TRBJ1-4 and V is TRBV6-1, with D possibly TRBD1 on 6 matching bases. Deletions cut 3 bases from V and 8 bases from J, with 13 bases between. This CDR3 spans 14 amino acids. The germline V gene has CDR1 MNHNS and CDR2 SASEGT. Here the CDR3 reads CASSEFRGEEKLFF. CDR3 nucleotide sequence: TGTGCCAGCAGTGAGTTCAGGGGTGAGGAAAAACTGTTTTTT.

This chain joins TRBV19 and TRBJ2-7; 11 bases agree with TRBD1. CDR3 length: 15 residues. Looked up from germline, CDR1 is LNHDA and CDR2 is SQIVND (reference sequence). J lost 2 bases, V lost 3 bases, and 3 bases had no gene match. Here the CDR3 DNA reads TGTGCCAGTAGTATGGGGACAGGGGGGACCTACGAGCAGTACTTC. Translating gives CASSMGTGGTYEQYF.

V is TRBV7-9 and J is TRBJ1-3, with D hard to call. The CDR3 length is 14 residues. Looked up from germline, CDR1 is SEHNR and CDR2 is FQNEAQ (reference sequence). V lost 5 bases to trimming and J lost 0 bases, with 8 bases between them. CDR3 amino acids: CASSPAFSGNTIYF. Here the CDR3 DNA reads TGTGCCAGCAGCCCAGCGTTCTCTGGAAACACCATATATTTT. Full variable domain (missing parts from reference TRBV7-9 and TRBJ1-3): DTGVSQNPRHKITKRGQNVTFRCDPISEHNRLYWYRQTLGQGPEFLTYFQNEAQLEKSRLLSDRFSAERPKGSFSTLEIQRTEQGDSAMYLCASSPAFSGNTIYFGEGSWLTVV.

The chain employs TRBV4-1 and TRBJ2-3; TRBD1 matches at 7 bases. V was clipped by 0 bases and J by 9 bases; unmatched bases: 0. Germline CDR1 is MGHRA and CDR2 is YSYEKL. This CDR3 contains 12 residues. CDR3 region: CASSQETGTQYF. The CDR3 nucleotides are TGCGCCAGCAGCCAAGAGACAGGGACGCAGTATTTT.

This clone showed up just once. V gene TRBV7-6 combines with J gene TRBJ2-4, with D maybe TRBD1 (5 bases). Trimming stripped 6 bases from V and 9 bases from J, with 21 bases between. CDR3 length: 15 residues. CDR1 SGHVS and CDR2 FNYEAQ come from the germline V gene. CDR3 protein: CASSPQGSFNTIQYF. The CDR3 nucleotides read TGTGCCAGCAGTCCGCAGGGCAGTTTTAATACCATTCAGTACTTC.

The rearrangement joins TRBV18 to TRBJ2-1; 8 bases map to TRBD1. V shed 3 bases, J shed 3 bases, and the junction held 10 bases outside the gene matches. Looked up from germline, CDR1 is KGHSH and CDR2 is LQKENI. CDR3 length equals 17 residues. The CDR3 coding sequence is TGTGCCAGCTCACCTTCACCCGGGACAGGTATCTACAATGAGCAGTTCTTC. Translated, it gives CASSPSPGTGIYNEQFF.

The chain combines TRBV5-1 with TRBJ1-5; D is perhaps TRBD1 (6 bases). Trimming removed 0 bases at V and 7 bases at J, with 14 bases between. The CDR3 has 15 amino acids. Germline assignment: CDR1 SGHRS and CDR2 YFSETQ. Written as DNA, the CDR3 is TGCGCCAGCAGCTTGGATAGTAACCAGGGGCAGCCCCAGCATTTT. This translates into CASSLDSNQGQPQHF.

CDR3 protein: CASKGDLDQPQHF. The CDR3, as DNA: TGTGCCAGCAAGGGGGATCTGGATCAGCCCCAGCATTTT. The gene calls are TRBV6-5 and TRBJ1-5; weak D call: TRBD1 (6 bases). The CDR3 length is 13 residues. In germline, CDR1 is MNHEY, CDR2 SVGAGI. Trimming stripped 7 bases from V and 5 bases from J, with 12 bases between.

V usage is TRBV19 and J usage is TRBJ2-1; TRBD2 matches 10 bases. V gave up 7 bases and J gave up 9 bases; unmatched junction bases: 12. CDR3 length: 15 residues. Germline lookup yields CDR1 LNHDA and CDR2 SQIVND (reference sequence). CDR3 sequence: CASNSMASGSGEQFF. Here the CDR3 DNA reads TGTGCCAGTAACTCGATGGCTAGCGGGAGCGGTGAGCAGTTCTTC.

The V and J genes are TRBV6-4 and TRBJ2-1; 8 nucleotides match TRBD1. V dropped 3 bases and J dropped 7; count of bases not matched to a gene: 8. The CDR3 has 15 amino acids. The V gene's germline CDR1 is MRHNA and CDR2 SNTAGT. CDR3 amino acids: CASSEMRGQGNEQFF. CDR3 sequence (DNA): TGTGCCAGCAGTGAGATGAGAGGACAGGGTAATGAGCAGTTCTTC.

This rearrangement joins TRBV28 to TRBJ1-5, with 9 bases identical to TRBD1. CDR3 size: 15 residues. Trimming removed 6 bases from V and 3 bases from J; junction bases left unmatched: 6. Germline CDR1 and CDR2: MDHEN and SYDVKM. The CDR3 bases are TGTGCCAGCAGACTGGGACAGGGTTACAATCAGCCCCAGCATTTT. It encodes CASRLGQGYNQPQHF.

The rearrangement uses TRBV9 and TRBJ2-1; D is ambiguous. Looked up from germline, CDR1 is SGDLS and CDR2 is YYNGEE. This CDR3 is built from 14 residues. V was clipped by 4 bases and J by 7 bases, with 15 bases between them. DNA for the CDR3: TGTGCCAGCAGCCCGAGCCTCTTTTTTAATGAGCAGTTCTTC. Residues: CASSPSLFFNEQFF.

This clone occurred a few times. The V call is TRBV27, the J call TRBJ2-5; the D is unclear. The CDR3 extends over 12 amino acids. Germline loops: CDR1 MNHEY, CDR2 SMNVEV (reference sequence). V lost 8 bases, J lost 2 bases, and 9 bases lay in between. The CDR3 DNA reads TGTGCCAGCGGAAGACTTCAAGAGACCCAGTACTTC. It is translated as CASGRLQETQYF.

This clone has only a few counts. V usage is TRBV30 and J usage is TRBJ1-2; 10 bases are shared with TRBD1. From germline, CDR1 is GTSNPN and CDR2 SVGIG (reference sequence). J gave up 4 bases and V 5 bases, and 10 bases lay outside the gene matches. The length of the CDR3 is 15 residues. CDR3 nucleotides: TGTGCCTGGGGAACCCCGGGACAGGGGATCTATGGCTACACCTTC. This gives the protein CAWGTPGQGIYGYTF.

CDR3 sequence reads: CASSLFGSGNGYTF. CDR3 DNA sequence: TGTGCCAGCAGTTTATTCGGATCCGGGAATGGCTACACCTTC. V is TRBV28 and J is TRBJ1-2; no clear D. This CDR3 region has 14 residues. Germline lookup yields CDR1 MDHEN and CDR2 SYDVKM. V was trimmed by 1 base and J by 6 bases, leaving 12 bases between them.

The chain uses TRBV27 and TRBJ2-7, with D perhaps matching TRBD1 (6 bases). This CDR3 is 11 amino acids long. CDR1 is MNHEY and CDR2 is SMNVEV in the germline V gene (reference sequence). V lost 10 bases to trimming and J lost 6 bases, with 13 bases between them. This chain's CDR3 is CATTQGSEQYF. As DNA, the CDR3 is TGTGCCACTACTCAGGGGAGCGAGCAGTACTTC.

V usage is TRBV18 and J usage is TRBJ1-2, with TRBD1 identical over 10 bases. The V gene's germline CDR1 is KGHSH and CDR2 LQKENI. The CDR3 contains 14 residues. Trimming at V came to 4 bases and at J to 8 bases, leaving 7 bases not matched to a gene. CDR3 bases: TGTGCCAGCTCACTTGGGACAGGGGATCGGGGCTACACCTTC. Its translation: CASSLGTGDRGYTF.

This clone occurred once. The CDR3 bases are TGTGCCTGCCGGACTAGCGGGGCGTACAATGAGCAGTTCTTC. Its protein product is CACRTSGAYNEQFF. This chain joins TRBV30 and TRBJ2-1; TRBD2 matches at 12 bases. Losses at the gene ends were 6 bases for V and 4 bases for J; bases not matched to a gene: 4. This CDR3 region has 14 residues. Germline loops: CDR1 GTSNPN, CDR2 SVGIG (reference sequence). Looking up the rest from reference TRBV30 and TRBJ2-1 gives the full variable domain: SQTIHQWPATLVQPVGSPLSLECTVEGTSNPNLYWYRQAAGRGLQLLFYSVGIGQISSEVPQNLSASRPQDRQFILSSKKLLLSDSGFYLCACRTSGAYNEQFFGPGTRLTVL.

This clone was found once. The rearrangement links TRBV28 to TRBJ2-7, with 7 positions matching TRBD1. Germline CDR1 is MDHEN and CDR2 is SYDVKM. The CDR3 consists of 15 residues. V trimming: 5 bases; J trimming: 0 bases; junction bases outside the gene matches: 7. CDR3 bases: TGTGCCAGCAGTATCCCGGGACAGCGCTCCTACGAGCAGTACTTC. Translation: CASSIPGQRSYEQYF. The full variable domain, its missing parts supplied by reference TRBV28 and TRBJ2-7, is DVKVTQSSRYLVKRTGEKVFLECVQDMDHENMFWYRQDPGLGLRLIYFSYDVKMKEKGDIPEGYSVSREKKERFSLILESASTNQTSMYLCASSIPGQRSYEQYFGPGTRLTVT.

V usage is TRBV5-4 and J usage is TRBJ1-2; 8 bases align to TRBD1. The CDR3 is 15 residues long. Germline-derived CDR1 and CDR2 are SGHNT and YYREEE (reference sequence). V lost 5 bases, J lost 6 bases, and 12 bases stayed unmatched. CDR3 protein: CASRDLIQGAHGYTF. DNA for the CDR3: TGTGCCAGCAGGGATTTGATTCAGGGGGCCCATGGCTACACCTTC.

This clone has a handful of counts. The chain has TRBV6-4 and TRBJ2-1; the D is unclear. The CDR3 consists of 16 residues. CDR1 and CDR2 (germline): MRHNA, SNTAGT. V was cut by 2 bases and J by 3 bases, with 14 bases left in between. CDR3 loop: CASSDQAQSDYNEQFF. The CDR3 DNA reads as TGTGCCAGCAGTGACCAGGCCCAATCCGACTACAATGAGCAGTTCTTC.

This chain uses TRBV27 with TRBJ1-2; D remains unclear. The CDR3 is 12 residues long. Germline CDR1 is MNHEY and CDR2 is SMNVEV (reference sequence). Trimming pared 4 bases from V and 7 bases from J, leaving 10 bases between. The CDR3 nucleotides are TGTGCCAGCAGTTCGCAGGCTGTTGGCTACACCTTC. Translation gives CASSSQAVGYTF.

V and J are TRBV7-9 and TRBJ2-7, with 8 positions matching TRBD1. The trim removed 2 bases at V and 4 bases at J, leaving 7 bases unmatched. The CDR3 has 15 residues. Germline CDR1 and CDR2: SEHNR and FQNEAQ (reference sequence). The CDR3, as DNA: TGTGCCAGCAGCTTAAGAGCGGACAGGGTGTACGAGCAGTACTTC. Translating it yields CASSLRADRVYEQYF.

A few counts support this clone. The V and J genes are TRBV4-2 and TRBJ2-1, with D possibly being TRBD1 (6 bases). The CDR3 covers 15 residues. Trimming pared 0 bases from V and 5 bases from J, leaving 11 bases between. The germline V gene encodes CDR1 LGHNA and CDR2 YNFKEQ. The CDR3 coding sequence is TGTGCCAGCAGCCAAGATTTGGGGGCCCACAATGAGCAGTTCTTC. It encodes CASSQDLGAHNEQFF.

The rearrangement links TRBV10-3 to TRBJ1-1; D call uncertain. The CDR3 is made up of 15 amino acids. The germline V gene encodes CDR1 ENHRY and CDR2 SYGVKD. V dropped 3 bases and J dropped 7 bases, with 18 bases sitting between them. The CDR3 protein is CAISDGSTGKGEAFF. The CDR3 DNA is TGTGCCATCAGTGACGGGAGCACCGGAAAGGGTGAAGCTTTCTTT.